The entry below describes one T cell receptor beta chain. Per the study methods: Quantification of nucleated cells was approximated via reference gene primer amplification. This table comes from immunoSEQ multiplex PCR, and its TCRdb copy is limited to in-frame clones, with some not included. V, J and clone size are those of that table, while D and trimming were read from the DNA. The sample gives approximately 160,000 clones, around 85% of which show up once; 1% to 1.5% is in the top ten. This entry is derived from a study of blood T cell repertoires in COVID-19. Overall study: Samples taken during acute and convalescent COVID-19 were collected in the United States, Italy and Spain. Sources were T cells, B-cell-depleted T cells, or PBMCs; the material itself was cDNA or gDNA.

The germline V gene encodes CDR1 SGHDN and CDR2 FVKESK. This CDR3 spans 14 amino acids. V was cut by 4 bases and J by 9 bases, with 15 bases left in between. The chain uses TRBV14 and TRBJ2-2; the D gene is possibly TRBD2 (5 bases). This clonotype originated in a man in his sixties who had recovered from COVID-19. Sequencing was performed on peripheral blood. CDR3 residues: CASSPTTAGRELFF. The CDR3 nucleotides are TGTGCCAGCAGCCCGACTACGGCCGGGCGGGAGCTGTTTTTT. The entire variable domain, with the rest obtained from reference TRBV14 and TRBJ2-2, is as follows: EAGVTQFPSHSVIEKGQTVTLRCDPISGHDNLYWYRRVMGKEIKFLLHFVKESKQDESGMPNNRFLAERTGGTYSTLKVQPAELEDSGVYFCASSPTTAGRELFFGEGSRLTVL.